This T cell receptor beta chain is drawn from a study of blood T cell repertoires in COVID-19. In the study overall: Specimens from acute and convalescent COVID-19 originated in the United States, Italy and Spain. PBMCs, B-cell-depleted T cells, or T cells were the source of the cDNA or gDNA that made up the material.

In its sample, this clone was seen once. Original analysis: Estimation of nucleated cell counts was performed using reference gene primer amplification. Measured with immunoSEQ multiplex PCR; TCRdb has only the in-frame clones, and not every one. V, J and clone size are those of that table, while D and trimming were read from the DNA. Here the sample spans about 280,000 clones, 75% to 85% being singletons. The V segment lost 1 base and the J segment 6 bases; nucleotides outside the gene matches: 9. Germline V gives CDR1 SGHRS, CDR2 YFSETQ. This CDR3 has 15 residues. The chain uses TRBV5-1 and TRBJ1-1, with 7 bases matching TRBD1. Specimen: peripheral blood. The TCR comes from a man aged 45-65 years with active or convalescent COVID-19. The CDR3 sequence is CASSLSPTGSPEAFF. The CDR3 DNA sequence: TGCGCCAGCAGCTTGTCCCCGACAGGGTCCCCTGAAGCTTTCTTT.